This T cell receptor (beta chain) appears in the sequencing data of a study of T-cell memory formation after mild COVID-19. Background on the study: The study found TCR clusters largely donor specific.

5'RACE, which relied on constant-segment primers, yielded TCR alpha and TCR beta cDNA libraries carrying sample barcodes and UMIs. In TCRdb, the 5' RACE reads were re-called with MiXCR into one record per CDR3 protein. This table holds fewer than 400,000 distinct CDR3 sequences, 16% found once. In germline, CDR1 is SGHTA, CDR2 FQGNSA. With V trimmed by 2 bases and J by 5 bases, 6 bases remained unmatched. CDR3 size: 15 residues. Overall study findings and caveats: Clones from the second wave (peaking day 37) had unconfirmed SARS-CoV-2 specificity. Clones that contracted from day 15 to 85 were balanced CD4/CD8, while later expanders leaned CD4+.

In regard to this clonotype: Antigen unknown.

The rearrangement uses TRBV7-2 and TRBJ2-7; TRBD1 matches 10 bases. This receptor was identified in a man younger than 35 who had mild COVID-19 (a few samples of this study predate the infection). Cell type and time point are not known. What was sequenced was PBMCs or a T cell subset sorted from them (not recorded which). CDR3 nucleotide sequence: TGTGCCAGCAGCTTATGGGACAGGGGCTTTCACGAGCAGTACTTC. Amino acid sequence: CASSLWDRGFHEQYF. The variable domain in full, completed from reference TRBV7-2 and TRBJ2-7, reads GAGVSQSPSNKVTEKGKDVELRCDPISGHTALYWYRQSLGQGLEFLIYFQGNSAPDKSGLPSDRFSAERTGGSVSTLTIQRTQQEDSAVYLCASSLWDRGFHEQYFGPGTRLTVT.